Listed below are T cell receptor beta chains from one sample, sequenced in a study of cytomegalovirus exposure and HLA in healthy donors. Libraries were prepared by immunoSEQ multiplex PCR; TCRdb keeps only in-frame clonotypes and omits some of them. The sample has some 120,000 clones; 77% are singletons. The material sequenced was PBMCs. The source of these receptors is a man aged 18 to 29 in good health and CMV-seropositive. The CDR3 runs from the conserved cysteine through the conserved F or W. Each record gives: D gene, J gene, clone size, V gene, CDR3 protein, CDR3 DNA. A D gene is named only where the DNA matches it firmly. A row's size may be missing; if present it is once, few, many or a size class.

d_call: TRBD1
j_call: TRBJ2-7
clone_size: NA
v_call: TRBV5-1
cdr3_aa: CASSSGTGYYEQYF
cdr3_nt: TGCGCCAGCAGCTCCGGGACAGGGTACTACGAGCAGTACTTC

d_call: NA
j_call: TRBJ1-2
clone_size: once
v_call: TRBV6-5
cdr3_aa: CASSETGGYGYTF
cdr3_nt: TGTGCCAGCAGTGAGACGGGCGGGTATGGCTACACCTTC

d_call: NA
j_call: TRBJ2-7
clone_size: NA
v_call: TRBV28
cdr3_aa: CASQPQGGLEQYF
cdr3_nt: TGTGCCAGCCAGCCCCAGGGGGGCTTAGAGCAGTACTTC

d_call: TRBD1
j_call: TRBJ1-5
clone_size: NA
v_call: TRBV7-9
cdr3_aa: CASSLGQNQPQHF
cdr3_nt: TGTGCCAGCAGCTTGGGACAGAATCAGCCCCAGCATTTT

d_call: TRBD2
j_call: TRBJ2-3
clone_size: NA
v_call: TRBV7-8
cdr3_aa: CASSTGTSGSTDTQYF
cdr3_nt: TGTGCCAGCAGCACGGGGACTAGCGGGAGCACAGATACGCAGTATTTT

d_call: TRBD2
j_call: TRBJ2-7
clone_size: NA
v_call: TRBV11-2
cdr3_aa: CASSLTSGRGYEQYF
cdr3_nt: TGTGCCAGCAGTTTGACTAGCGGGAGAGGTTACGAGCAGTACTTC

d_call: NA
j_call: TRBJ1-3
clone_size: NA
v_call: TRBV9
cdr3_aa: CASSAGGSSGNTIYF
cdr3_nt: TGTGCCAGCAGCGCCGGGGGAAGCTCTGGAAACACCATATATTTT

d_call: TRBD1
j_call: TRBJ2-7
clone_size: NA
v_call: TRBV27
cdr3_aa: CASTTYGTGTYEQYF
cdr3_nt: TGTGCCAGCACCACGTACGGGACAGGGACCTACGAGCAGTACTTC

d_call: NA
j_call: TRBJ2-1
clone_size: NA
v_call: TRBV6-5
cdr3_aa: CASSPQGSSYNEQFF
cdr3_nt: TGTGCCAGCAGTCCCCAGGGGAGCTCCTACAATGAGCAGTTCTTC

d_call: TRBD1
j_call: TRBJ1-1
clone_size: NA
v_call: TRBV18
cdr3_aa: CATGQGLNTEAFF
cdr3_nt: TGTGCCACGGGACAGGGACTGAACACTGAAGCTTTCTTT

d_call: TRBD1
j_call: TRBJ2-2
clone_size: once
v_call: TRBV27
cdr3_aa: CASSFTGQGRTGELFF
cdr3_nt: TGTGCCAGCAGTTTTACGGGACAGGGGAGGACCGGGGAGCTGTTTTTT

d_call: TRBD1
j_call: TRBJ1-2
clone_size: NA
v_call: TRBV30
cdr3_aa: CACRTGGGAKDGYTF
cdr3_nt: TGTGCCTGCCGAACCGGAGGGGGCGCAAAGGACGGCTACACCTTC

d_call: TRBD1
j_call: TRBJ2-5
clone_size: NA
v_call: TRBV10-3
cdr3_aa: CAISDPYGTVETQYF
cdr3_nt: TGTGCCATCAGTGACCCTTATGGGACAGTGGAGACCCAGTACTTC